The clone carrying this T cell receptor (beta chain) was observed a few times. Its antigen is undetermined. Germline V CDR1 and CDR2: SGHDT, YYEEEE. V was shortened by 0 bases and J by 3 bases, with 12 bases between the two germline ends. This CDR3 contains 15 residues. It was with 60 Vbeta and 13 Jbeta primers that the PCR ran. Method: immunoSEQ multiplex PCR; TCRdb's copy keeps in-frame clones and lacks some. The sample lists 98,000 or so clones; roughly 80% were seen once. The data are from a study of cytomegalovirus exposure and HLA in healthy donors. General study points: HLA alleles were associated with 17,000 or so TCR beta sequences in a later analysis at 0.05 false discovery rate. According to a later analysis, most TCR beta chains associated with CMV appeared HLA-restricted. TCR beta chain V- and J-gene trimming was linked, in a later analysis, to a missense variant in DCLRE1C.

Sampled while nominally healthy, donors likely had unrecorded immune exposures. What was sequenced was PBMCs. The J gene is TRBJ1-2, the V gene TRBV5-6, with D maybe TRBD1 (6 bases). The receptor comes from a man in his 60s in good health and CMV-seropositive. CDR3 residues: CASSLESGVHYGYTF. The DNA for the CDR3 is TGTGCCAGCAGCTTGGAGTCAGGGGTGCACTATGGCTACACCTTC.